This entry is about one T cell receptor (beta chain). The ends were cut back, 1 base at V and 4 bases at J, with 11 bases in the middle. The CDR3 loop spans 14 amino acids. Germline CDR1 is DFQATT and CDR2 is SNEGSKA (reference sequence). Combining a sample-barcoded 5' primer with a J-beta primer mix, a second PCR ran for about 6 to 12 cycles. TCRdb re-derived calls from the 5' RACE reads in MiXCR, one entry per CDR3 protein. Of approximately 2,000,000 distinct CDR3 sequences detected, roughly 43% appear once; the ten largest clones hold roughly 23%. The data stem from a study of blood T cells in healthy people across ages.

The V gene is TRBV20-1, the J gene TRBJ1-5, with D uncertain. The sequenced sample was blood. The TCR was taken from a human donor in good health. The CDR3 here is CSARGLWENQPQHF. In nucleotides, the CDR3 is TGCAGTGCTAGAGGTTTGTGGGAGAATCAGCCCCAGCATTTT.